This passage covers 7 T cell receptor beta chains from one sample sequenced in a study of blood T cell repertoires in COVID-19. Method: immunoSEQ multiplex PCR; TCRdb's copy keeps in-frame clones and lacks some. This sample yields some 140,000 clones, of which approximately 80% are seen a single time; over 9.5% belongs to the top ten. Sequenced material: peripheral blood. These TCRs come from a man aged 55 to 70 who had recovered from COVID-19.

This clone is a singleton in its sample. This sequence joins TRBV19 and TRBJ1-1, with TRBD1 identical over 7 bases. The length of the CDR3 is 14 residues. Looked up from germline, CDR1 is LNHDA and CDR2 is SQIVND (reference sequence). J gave up 7 bases and V 6 bases, and 11 bases lay outside the gene matches. This chain's CDR3 is CASSRLDRAHEAFF. CDR3 nucleotides: TGTGCCAGTAGCCGACTCGACAGGGCGCATGAAGCTTTCTTT.

This chain links TRBV10-3 with TRBJ1-6; D call uncertain. Looked up from germline, CDR1 is ENHRY and CDR2 is SYGVKD. Trimming cost V 0 bases and J 7 bases, with 4 bases left between them. The CDR3 has 13 amino acids. For the CDR3, the DNA is TGTGCCATCAGTGAGTCGAGCAATTCACCCCTCCACTTT. Translated, it gives CAISESSNSPLHF.

The CDR3: CASSLGLLNTEAFF. In DNA, the CDR3 is TGTGCCAGCAGCCTAGGACTCCTGAACACTGAAGCTTTCTTT. This rearrangement joins TRBV28 to TRBJ1-1; the D is unclear. The CDR3 length is 14 residues. Trimming stripped 6 bases from V and 0 bases from J, with 11 bases between. Looked up from germline, CDR1 is MDHEN and CDR2 is SYDVKM.

V is TRBV7-2 and J is TRBJ1-2, with 7 nucleotides matching TRBD1. The junction had 5 bases not matched to a gene; V was cut back by 5 bases and J by 5 bases. This CDR3 is 13 amino acids long. Germline CDR1 and CDR2: SGHTA and FQGNSA. In DNA form, the CDR3 reads TGTGCCAGCAGCACTACAGGGGAATATGGCTACACCTTC. Its translation is CASSTTGEYGYTF.

This rearrangement joins TRBV24-1 to TRBJ2-3, with a possible D match to TRBD1 (5 bases). Trimming cost V 1 base and J 1 base, with 8 bases left between them. Germline V gene data show CDR1 as KGHDR and CDR2 as SFDVKD. The CDR3 is 15 amino acids. The CDR3 loop reads CATSDLGVGTDTQYF. CDR3 nucleotide sequence: TGTGCCACCAGTGATTTAGGGGTGGGCACAGATACGCAGTATTTT.

The chain couples TRBV7-9 to TRBJ1-5; no clear D. V was cut by 5 bases and J by 2 bases, with 13 bases left in between. There are 15 residues in the CDR3. Germline V gives CDR1 SEHNR, CDR2 FQNEAQ (reference sequence). The DNA for the CDR3 is TGTGCCAGCAGCCCAGGTTCTTCGGGCAATCAGCCCCAGCATTTT. Translated, it gives CASSPGSSGNQPQHF.

In DNA, the CDR3 is TGCGCCAGCAGCTTGGAAAGGGGTCCCCAAGGGTCAGAGACCCAGTACTTC. This sequence encodes CASSLERGPQGSETQYF. V usage is TRBV5-1 and J usage is TRBJ2-5, with D perhaps TRBD1 (5 bases). Trimming stripped 0 bases from V and 4 bases from J, with 19 bases between. The CDR3 runs to 17 residues. The germline V gene has CDR1 SGHRS and CDR2 YFSETQ.